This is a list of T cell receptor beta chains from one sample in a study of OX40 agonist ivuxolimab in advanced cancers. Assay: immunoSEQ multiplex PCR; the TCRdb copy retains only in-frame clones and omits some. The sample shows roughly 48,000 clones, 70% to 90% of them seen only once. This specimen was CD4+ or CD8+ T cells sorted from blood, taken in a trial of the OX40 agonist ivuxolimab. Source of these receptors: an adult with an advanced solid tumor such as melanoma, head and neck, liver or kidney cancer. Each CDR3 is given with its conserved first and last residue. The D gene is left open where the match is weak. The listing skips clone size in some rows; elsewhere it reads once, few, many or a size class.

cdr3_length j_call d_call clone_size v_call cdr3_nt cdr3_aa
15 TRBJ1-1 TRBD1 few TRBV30 TGTGCCTGGAGTGTTAGGGCAGGGGGCCTGCGGGAAGCTTTCTTT CAWSVRAGGLREAFF
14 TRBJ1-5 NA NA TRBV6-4 TGTGCCAGCAGTCCCGAGGGGCAAGGTCAGCCCCAGCATTTT CASSPEGQGQPQHF
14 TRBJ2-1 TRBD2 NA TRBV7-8 TGTGCCAGCAGCTTGGGGACTAGCTACAATGAGCAGTTCTTC CASSLGTSYNEQFF
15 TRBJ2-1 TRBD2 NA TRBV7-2 TGTGCCAGCAGCCAAGCGGGATATTCCTACAATGAGCAGTTCTTC CASSQAGYSYNEQFF
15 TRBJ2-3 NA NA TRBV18 TGTGCCAGCTCACCCGGACAGATTGAGACAGATACGCAGTATTTT CASSPGQIETDTQYF
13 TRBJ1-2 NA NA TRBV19 TGTGCCAGTAGCCCCGCGGCCACTGGGGGCTACACCTTC CASSPAATGGYTF
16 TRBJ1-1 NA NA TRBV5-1 TGCGCCAGCAGCTTAAGTATAAGGGGAATGAACACTGAAGCTTTCTTT CASSLSIRGMNTEAFF
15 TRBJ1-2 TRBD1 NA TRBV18 TGTGCCAGCTCGTTACAGGGGGCGCCTAACTATGGCTACACCTTC CASSLQGAPNYGYTF
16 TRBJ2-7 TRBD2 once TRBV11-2 TGTGCCAGCAGCTTCAAAGGGGGACTAGCGGGAGGGCCCAAGCACTTC CASSFKGGLAGGPKHF
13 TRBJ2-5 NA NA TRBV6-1 TGTGCCAGCAGTGAGGCCCGAGGCGGGACCCAGTACTTC CASSEARGGTQYF
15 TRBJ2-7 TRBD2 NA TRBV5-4 TGTGCCAGCAGCTTTGAAGCGGGAGGGTCCTACGAGCAGTACTTC CASSFEAGGSYEQYF
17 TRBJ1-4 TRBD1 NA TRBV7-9 TGTGCCAGCAGCCCCGGGAGGACAGGGGGCGCAGATGAAAAACTGTTTTTT CASSPGRTGGADEKLFF
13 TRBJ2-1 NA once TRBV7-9 TGTGCCAGCAGCTTAGTCGGACAGAGTGAGCAGTTCTTC CASSLVGQSEQFF
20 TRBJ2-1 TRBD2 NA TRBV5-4 TGTGCCAGCAGGCGGTTGAGGACTAGCGCCCTTAAGGGCACCTACAATGAGCAGTTCTTC CASRRLRTSALKGTYNEQFF
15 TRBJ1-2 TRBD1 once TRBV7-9 TGCGCCAGCAGCTTATTAGACAGGGGTAACTATGGCTACACCTTC CASSLLDRGNYGYTF